One TCR beta chain is described in this entry. This clone came up once. What antigen it recognizes has not been identified. No quality values exist for individual bases; no much larger clone is one base distant. The CDR3 regions of human TCRbeta chains were analyzed by immunosequencing. As for the original processing: TCRs in the repertoires were compared against a reference library of SARS-CoV-2-specific TCRs that had been generated with the MIRA antigen-specificity platform. Breadth meant the fraction of unique TCRs that were SARS-CoV-2-associated, whereas depth meant the fraction of total T cells that were SARS-CoV-2-associated. Using the MIRA data, every spike-specific TCR was mapped to the spike region that the TCR reacted to and assigned to either a CD4 or a CD8 class. Log10-transformed breadth and depth values were compared by one-way ANOVA with Sidak's multiple comparisons tests. Entries here come from immuneACCESS through TCRdb and include only in-frame sequences with V and J called. Some clones fail to appear in such tables; in the studies checked, an unresolved V gene covers under half of the shortfall, and the cause of the remainder is unknown. The V and J calls and the clone size are those of that table, but D and trimming were determined from the DNA. Within this sample are under 200,000 clones, with about nine tenths of them counted one time only. In total, the top ten clones hold roughly 1.6% of the sample.

The data derive from a study of T cell responses to AZD1222 COVID-19 vaccine (dated by TCRdb to the early 2020s). Regarding the research as a whole: AZD1222 recipients whose second dose came at about 4 weeks and those whose second dose came at about 12 weeks were combined into one group, since spike-specific TCR depth and breadth did not differ between the two schedules. Enrollment into the trials was organized by age into subgroups of 18-55, 56-69 and 70-plus years, and those subgroups contained roughly 140, 27 and 60 TCR-sequenced participants, respectively. A total of more than 230 trial participants underwent TCR sequencing, of whom 200 to 220 received two doses of AZD1222 and some 25 received two doses of the MenACWY control vaccine.

Per the publication, the time point label means: baseline before first vaccination. Vaccinee samples were obtained from the UK trials COV001 and COV002, which included a single-blind randomized controlled phase 2/3 trial of AZD1222 (ChAdOx1 nCoV-19) in healthy adults. For TCRbeta chain sequencing, PBMC samples were collected from trial participants at day 0 and at day 28 after the second dose. The paper as a whole reports these results and caveats: The 56-69-year group was small, and its depth increase did not reach significance, likely because of low power. Participants were mostly white British, with more females than males. The authors suggested clonal diversity may have been underestimated. Reportedly, almost half of the unique spike-specific TCRs recognized epitopes lying outside the regions that are mutated in the B.1.351 and B.1.1.7 variants. Conclusions about previously exposed vaccinees are limited because only five or six AZD1222 recipients were SARS-CoV-2 seropositive at baseline. After two AZD1222 doses, spike-specific TCR breadth and depth were significantly higher than at day 0 and than in MenACWY recipients. Because no samples from the day 14 peak response were available, repertoires could be characterized only after the peak T cell response. CD4 TCRs associated with the vaccine covered the entire spike protein, and the dominant responses were in regions 160-218 and 743-854.

CDR1 and CDR2 were assigned from the germline V gene as MNHEY and SVGAGI. V and J are truncated by 0 bases and 4 bases respectively, leaving an intervening sequence of 12 bases. Spanning cysteine to phenylalanine, the CDR3 consists of 15 amino acids. The only DNA kept is the CDR3, 45 bases in frame from the first base. This chain joins TRBV6-5 to TRBJ1-1; TRBD1 is perhaps the D gene, given 5 matching bases. The TCR was taken from an adult in good health. Source: peripheral blood, taken on day 0 of AZD1222 vaccination. The bases read TGTGCCAGCAGTTACTCGAGCGTGAGGGGCACTGAAGCTTTCTTT. Its translation is CASSYSSVRGTEAFF.